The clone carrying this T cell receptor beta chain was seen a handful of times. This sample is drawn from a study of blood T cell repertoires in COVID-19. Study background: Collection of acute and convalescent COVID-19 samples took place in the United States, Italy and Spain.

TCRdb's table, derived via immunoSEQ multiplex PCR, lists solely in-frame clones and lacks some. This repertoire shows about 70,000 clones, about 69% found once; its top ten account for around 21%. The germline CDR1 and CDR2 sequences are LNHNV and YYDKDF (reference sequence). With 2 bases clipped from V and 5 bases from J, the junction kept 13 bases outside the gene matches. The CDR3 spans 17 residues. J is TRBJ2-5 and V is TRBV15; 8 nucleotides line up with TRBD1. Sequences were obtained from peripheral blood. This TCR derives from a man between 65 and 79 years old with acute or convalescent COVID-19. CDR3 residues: CATSRLGAGGFEETQYF. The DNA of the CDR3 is TGTGCCACCAGCAGATTGGGGGCAGGGGGCTTTGAGGAGACCCAGTACTTC. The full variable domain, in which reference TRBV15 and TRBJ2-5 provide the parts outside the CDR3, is DAMVIQNPRYQVTQFGKPVTLSCSQTLNHNVMYWYQQKSSQAPKLLFHYYDKDFNNEADTPDNFQSRRPNTSFCFLDIRSPGLGDTAMYLCATSRLGAGGFEETQYFGPGTRLLVL.